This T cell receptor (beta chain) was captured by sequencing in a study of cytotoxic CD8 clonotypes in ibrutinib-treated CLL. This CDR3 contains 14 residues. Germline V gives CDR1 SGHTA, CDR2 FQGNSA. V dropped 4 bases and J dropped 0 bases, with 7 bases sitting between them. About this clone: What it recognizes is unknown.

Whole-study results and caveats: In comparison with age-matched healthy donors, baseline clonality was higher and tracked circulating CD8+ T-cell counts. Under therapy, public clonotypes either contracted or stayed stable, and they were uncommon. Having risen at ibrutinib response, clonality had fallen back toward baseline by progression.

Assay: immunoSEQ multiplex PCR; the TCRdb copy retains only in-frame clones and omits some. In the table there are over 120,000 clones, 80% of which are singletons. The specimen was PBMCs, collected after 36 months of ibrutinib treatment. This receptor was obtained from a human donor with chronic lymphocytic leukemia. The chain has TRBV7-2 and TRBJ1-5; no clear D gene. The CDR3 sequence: CASSSRISNQPQHF. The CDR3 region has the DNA TGTGCCAGCAGCTCCAGGATTAGCAATCAGCCCCAGCATTTT.